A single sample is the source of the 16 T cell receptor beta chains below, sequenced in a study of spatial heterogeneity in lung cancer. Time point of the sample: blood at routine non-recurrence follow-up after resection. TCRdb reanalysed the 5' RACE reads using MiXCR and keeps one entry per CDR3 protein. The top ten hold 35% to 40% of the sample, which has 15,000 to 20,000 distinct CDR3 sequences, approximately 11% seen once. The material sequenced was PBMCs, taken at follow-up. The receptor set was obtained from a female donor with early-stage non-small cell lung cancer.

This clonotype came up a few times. The CDR3 sequence is CASRLAPGPGSPLHF. In DNA, the CDR3 is TGTGCAAGTCGCTTAGCGCCGGGACCGGGTTCACCCCTCCACTTT. The chain recombines TRBV12-2 with TRBJ1-6; the table gives TRBD1 as D, unverified against the DNA. TRBV12-2 represents a pseudogene. The CDR3 extends over 15 amino acids.

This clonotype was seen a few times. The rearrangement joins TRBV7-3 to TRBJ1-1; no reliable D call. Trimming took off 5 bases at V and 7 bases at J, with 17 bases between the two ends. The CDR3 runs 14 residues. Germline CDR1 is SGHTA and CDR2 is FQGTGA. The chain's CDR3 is CASSPHRAWGEAFF. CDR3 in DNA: TGTGCCAGCAGCCCCCATAGGGCTTGGGGTGAAGCTTTCTTT.

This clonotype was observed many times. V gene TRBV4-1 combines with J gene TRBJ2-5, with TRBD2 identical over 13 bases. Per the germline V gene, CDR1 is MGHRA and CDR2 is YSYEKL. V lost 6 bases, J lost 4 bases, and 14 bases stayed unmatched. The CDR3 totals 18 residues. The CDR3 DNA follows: TGCGCCAGCAGTCAACGGGGTTGGACTAGCGGGGGTGGAGAGACCCAGTACTTC. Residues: CASSQRGWTSGGGETQYF.

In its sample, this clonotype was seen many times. The CDR3, as DNA: TGTGCCAGCAAGGGGGCAGGGCGAGGCGAAAAACTGTTTTTT. Translation gives CASKGAGRGEKLFF. V gene TRBV7-8 combines with J gene TRBJ1-4; 7 bases align to TRBD1. Germline CDR1 and CDR2: SGHVS and FQNEAQ. This CDR3 is built from 14 residues. V dropped 7 bases and J dropped 8; count of bases not matched to a gene: 10. Based on the CDR3 plus reference TRBV7-8 and TRBJ1-4, the full variable domain is GAGVSQSPRYKVAKRGQDVALRCDPISGHVSLFWYQQALGQGPEFLTYFQNEAQLDKSGLPSDRFFAERPEGSVSTLKIQRTQQEDSAVYLCASKGAGRGEKLFFGSGTQLSVL.

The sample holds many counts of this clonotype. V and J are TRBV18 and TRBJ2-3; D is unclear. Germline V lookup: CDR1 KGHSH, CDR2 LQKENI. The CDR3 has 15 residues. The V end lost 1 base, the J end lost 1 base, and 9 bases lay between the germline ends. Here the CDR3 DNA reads TGTGCCAGCTCACCACGGTATCAGGGCACAGATACGCAGTATTTT. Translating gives CASSPRYQGTDTQYF.

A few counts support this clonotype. The DNA of the CDR3 is TGTGCCAGCAGCTTCAATTCACCCCTCCACTTT. It codes for CASSFNSPLHF. J is TRBJ1-6 and V is TRBV5-6, with unresolved D. Germline V gene lookup returns CDR1 SGHDT and CDR2 YYEEEE. The CDR3 runs 11 residues. Trimming pared 2 bases from V and 7 bases from J, leaving 1 base between.

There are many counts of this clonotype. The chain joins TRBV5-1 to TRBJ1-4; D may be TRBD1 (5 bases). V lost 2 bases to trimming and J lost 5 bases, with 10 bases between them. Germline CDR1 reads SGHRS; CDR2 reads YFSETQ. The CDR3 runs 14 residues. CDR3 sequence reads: CASSFGASNEKLFF. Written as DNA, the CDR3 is TGCGCCAGCAGCTTTGGGGCCTCAAATGAAAAACTGTTTTTT.

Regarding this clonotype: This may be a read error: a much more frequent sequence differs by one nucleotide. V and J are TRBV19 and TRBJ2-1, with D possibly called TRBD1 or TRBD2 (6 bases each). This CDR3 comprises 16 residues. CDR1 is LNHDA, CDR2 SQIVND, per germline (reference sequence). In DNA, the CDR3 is TGTGCCGGTAGTATAGGAGGGGGTGTGGCTTACAATGAGCAGTTCTTC. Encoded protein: CAGSIGGGVAYNEQFF. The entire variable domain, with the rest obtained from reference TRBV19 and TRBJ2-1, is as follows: DGGITQSPKYLFRKEGQNVTLSCEQNLNHDAMYWYRQDPGQGLRLIYYSQIVNDFQKGDIAEGYSVSREKKESFPLTVTSAQKNPTAFYLCAGSIGGGVAYNEQFFGPGTRLTVL.

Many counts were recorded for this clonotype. Here the CDR3 reads CASSDNRGALYEQYF. The CDR3 DNA sequence: TGTGCCAGCTCCGATAACCGGGGGGCCCTCTACGAGCAGTACTTC. This chain uses TRBV18 with TRBJ2-7; TRBD2 is a possible D gene (7 bases). V lost 6 bases and J lost 3, with 18 bases in between. Germline lookup yields CDR1 KGHSH and CDR2 LQKENI. This CDR3 is 15 amino acids long. Combining the CDR3 with reference TRBV18 and TRBJ2-7 gives the whole variable domain NAGVMQNPRHLVRRRGQEARLRCSPMKGHSHVYWYRQLPEEGLKFMVYLQKENIIDESGMPKERFSAEFPKEGPSILRIQQVVRGDSAAYFCASSDNRGALYEQYFGPGTRLTVT.

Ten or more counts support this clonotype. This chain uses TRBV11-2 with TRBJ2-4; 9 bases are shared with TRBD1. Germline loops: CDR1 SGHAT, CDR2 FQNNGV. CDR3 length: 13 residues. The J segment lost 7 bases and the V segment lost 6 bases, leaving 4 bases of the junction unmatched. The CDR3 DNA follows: TGTGCCAGCAGTCGAGGACAGGGGAACATTCAGTACTTC. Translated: CASSRGQGNIQYF. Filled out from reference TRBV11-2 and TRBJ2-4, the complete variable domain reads EAGVAQSPRYKIIEKRQSVAFWCNPISGHATLYWYQQILGQGPKLLIQFQNNGVVDDSQLPKDRFSAERLKGVDSTLKIQPAKLEDSAVYLCASSRGQGNIQYFGAGTRLSVL.

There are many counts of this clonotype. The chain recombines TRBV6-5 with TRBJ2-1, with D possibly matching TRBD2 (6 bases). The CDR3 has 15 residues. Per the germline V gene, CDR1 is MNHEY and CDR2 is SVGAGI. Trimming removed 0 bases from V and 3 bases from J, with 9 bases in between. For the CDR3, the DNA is TGTGCCAGCAGTTACTCCGGGACTCACTACAATGAGCAGTTCTTC. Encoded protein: CASSYSGTHYNEQFF.

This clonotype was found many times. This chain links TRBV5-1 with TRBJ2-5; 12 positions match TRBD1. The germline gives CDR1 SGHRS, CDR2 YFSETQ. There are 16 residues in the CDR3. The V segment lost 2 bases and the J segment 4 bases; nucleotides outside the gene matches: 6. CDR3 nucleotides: TGCGCCAGCAGCTTACCGGGACAGGGGGCTGTAGAGACCCAGTACTTC. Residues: CASSLPGQGAVETQYF.

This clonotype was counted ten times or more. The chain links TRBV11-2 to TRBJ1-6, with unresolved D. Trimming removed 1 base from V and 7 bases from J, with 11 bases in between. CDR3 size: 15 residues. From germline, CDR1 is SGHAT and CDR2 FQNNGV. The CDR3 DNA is TGTGCCAGCAGCTTAGTTCGGGGATACAATTCACCCCTCCACTTT. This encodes CASSLVRGYNSPLHF. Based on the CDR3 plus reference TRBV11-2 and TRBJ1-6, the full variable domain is EAGVAQSPRYKIIEKRQSVAFWCNPISGHATLYWYQQILGQGPKLLIQFQNNGVVDDSQLPKDRFSAERLKGVDSTLKIQPAKLEDSAVYLCASSLVRGYNSPLHFGNGTRLTVT.

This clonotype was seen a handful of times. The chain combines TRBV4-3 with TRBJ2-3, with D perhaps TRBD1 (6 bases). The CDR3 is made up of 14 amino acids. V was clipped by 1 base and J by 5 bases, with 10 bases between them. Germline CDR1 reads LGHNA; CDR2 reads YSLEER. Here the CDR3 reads CASSQAEQGDTQYF. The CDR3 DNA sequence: TGCGCCAGCAGCCAAGCGGAACAGGGAGATACGCAGTATTTT.

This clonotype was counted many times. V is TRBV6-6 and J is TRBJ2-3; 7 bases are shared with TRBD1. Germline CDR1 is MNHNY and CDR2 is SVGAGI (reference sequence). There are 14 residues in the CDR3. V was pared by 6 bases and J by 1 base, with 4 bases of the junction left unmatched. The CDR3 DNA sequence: TGTGCCAGCAGGACCGGGACAGGCACAGATACGCAGTATTTT. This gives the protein CASRTGTGTDTQYF.

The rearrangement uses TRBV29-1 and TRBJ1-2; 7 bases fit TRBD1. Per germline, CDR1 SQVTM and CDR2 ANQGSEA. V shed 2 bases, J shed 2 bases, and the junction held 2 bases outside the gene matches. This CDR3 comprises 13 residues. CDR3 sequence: CSVETGVNYGYTF. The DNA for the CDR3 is TGCAGCGTTGAAACAGGGGTAAACTATGGCTACACCTTC. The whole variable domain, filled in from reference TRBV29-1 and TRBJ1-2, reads SAVISQKPSRDICQRGTSLTIQCQVDSQVTMMFWYRQQPGQSLTLIATANQGSEATYESGFVIDKFPISRPNLTFSTLTVSNMSPEDSSIYLCSVETGVNYGYTFGSGTRLTVV.